These 2 T cell receptor beta chains share one sample of origin, sequenced in a study of T cells in severe cutaneous drug reactions. Libraries were made by iRepertoire multiplex PCR with TCR subtype-specific primers for bulk and single-cell sequencing. With the multiplex PCR reads reprocessed, TCRdb shows one record per CDR3 protein and no DNA. The repertoire table contains about 6,600 distinct CDR3 sequences. Carbamazepine had induced Stevens-Johnson syndrome or toxic epidermal necrolysis in the sequenced donors. Sequencing input: cells from a skin blister. Receptor source: a human donor with toxic epidermal necrolysis, a severe cutaneous drug reaction.

The chain joins TRBV29-1 to TRBJ2-2; absent DNA, TCRdb's TRBD1 call cannot be checked. The CDR3 totals 15 residues. Germline loops: CDR1 SQVTM, CDR2 ANQGSEA. CDR3 loop: CSVEDPGAVTGELFF.

The J gene is TRBJ2-5, the V gene TRBV4-1. The CDR3 is 16 residues long. Germline V gene data show CDR1 as MGHRA and CDR2 as YSYEKL. CDR3 in amino acids: CASSQSVTATYETQYF.